The rows below give T cell receptor beta chains drawn from one sample of a study of blood T cell repertoires in COVID-19. Data came from immunoSEQ multiplex PCR; TCRdb stores just in-frame clones and leaves some out. The sample holds some 14,000 clones, about 88% seen once. The source material was peripheral blood. Source of these receptors: a man in his 60s with acute or convalescent COVID-19. Each CDR3 is given with its conserved first and last residue. The D gene is left open where the match is weak. Clone size is given for some rows only: seen once, a few or many times, or a class if the clone is expanded.

>TRBV15|TRBD2|TRBJ2-1|-
CATSRLLAGGSGSEQFF
TGTGCCACCAGCAGATTGCTAGCGGGAGGATCGGGGAGTGAGCAGTTCTTC
>TRBV7-2|-|TRBJ2-2|-
CASSLYSGELFF
TGTGCCAGCAGCTTATATTCCGGGGAGCTGTTTTTT
>TRBV19|-|TRBJ1-3|-
CASSRLRYSGNTIYF
TGTGCCAGTAGTCGACTCCGTTACTCTGGAAACACCATATATTTT
>TRBV27|-|TRBJ1-1|-
CAHPGTTEAFF
TGTGCCCACCCCGGGACTACTGAAGCTTTCTTT
>TRBV11-1|-|TRBJ1-3|once
CASTGDSGNTIYF
TGTGCCAGCACAGGGGACTCTGGAAACACCATATATTTT
>TRBV19|TRBD1|TRBJ2-3|-
CASSPIGGQGAFGTDTQYF
TGTGCCAGTAGCCCCATTGGAGGACAGGGGGCTTTCGGCACAGATACGCAGTATTTT
>TRBV6-5|-|TRBJ1-1|-
CASSPRGGYTEAFF
TGTGCCAGCAGTCCCCGCGGGGGGTACACTGAAGCTTTCTTT
>TRBV4-3|-|TRBJ1-1|once
CASSPRKTVMNTEAFF
TGCGCCAGCAGCCCAAGAAAGACAGTCATGAACACTGAAGCTTTCTTT
>TRBV7-3|-|TRBJ2-5|-
CASSLGLRETQYF
TGTGCCAGCAGCTTGGGACTCCGAGAGACCCAGTACTTC
>TRBV24-1|TRBD1|TRBJ1-1|-
CATRPSGQGAAEAFF
TGTGCCACCAGACCCTCGGGACAGGGAGCCGCTGAAGCTTTCTTT
>TRBV27|-|TRBJ2-2|-
CASSLNTGELFF
TGTGCCAGCAGTCTCAACACCGGGGAGCTGTTTTTT
>TRBV9|-|TRBJ2-7|-
CASSPYLSSRGEQYF
TGTGCCAGCAGCCCCTATCTATCTAGTCGCGGCGAGCAGTACTTC
>TRBV4-1|-|TRBJ1-5|-
CASSPGGGGNQPQHF
TGCGCCAGCAGCCCTGGGGGAGGGGGCAATCAGCCCCAGCATTTT
>TRBV2|TRBD1|TRBJ1-2|-
CASSELGGVYGYTF
TGTGCCAGCAGTGAATTAGGGGGCGTCTATGGCTACACCTTC
>TRBV5-1|-|TRBJ1-4|-
CASSSTAFPTNEKLFF
TGCGCCAGCAGCTCAACAGCTTTTCCAACTAATGAAAAACTGTTTTTT
>TRBV27|TRBD1|TRBJ2-7|-
CASRGTGATSYEQYF
TGTGCCAGCAGGGGGACAGGGGCAACCTCCTACGAGCAGTACTTC
>TRBV27|-|TRBJ2-2|-
CASSSPGQASNTGELFF
TGTGCCAGCAGTTCCCCCGGACAAGCATCGAACACCGGGGAGCTGTTTTTT
>TRBV15|-|TRBJ2-7|few
CATSREEAATYEQYF
TGTGCCACCAGCAGAGAGGAGGCAGCGACCTACGAGCAGTACTTC
>TRBV13|-|TRBJ1-1|-
CASSLFRGGTENTEAFF
TGTGCCAGCAGCTTATTTAGGGGGGGTACAGAGAACACTGAAGCTTTCTTT
>TRBV2|-|TRBJ2-2|-
CASSEVRGGTGELFF
TGTGCCAGCAGTGAAGTAAGGGGTGGCACCGGGGAGCTGTTTTTT
>TRBV5-1|-|TRBJ2-5|-
CASSLAVLTEETQYF
TGCGCCAGCAGCTTGGCCGTATTAACGGAGGAGACCCAGTACTTC
>TRBV11-2|-|TRBJ1-3|-
CASRLLTGPYSGNTIYF
TGTGCCAGCAGACTCCTGACAGGCCCATACTCTGGAAACACCATATATTTT